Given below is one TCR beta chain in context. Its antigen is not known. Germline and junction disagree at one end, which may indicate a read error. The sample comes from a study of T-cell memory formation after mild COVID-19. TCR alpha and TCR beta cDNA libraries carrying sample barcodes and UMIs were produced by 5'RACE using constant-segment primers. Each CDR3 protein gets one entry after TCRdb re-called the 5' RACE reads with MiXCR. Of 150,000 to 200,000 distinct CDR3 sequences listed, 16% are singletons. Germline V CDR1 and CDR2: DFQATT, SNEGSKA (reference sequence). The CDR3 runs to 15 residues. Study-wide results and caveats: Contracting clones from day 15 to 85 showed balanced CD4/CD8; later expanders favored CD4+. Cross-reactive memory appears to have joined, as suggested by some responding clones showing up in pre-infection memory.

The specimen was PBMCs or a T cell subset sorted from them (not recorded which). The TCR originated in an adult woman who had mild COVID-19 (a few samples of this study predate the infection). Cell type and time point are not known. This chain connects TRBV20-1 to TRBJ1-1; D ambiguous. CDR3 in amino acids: CSARDAAGVNTEALF. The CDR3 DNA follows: TGCAGTGCTAGAGATGCGGCAGGAGTGAACACTGAAGCTTTATTT.